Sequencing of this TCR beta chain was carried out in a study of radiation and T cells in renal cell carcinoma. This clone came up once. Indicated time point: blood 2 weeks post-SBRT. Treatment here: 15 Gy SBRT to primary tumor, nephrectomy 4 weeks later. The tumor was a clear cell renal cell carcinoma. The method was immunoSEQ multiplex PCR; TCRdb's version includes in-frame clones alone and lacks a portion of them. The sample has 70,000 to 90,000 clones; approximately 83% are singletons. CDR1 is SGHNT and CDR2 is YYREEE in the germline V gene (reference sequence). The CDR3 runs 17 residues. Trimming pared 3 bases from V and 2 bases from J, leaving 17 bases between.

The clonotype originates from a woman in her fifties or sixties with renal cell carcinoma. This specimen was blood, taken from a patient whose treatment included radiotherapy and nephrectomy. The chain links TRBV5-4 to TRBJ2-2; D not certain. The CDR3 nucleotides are TGTGCCAGCAGCTCAACTCCTCCTTCAATCAACACCGGGGAGCTGTTTTTT. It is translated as CASSSTPPSINTGELFF.